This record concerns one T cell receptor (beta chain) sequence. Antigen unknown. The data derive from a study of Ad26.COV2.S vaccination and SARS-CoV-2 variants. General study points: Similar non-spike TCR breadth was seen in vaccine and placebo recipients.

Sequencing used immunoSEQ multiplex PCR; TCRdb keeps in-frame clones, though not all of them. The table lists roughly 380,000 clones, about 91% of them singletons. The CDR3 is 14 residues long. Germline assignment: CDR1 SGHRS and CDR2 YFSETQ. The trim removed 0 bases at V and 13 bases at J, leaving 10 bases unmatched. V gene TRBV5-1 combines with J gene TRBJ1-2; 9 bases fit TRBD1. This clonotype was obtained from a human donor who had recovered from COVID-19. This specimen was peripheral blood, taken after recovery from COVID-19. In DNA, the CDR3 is TGCGCCAGCAGCTTGGGGGCCGGGACAGGGATGTCCACCTTC. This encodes CASSLGAGTGMSTF.